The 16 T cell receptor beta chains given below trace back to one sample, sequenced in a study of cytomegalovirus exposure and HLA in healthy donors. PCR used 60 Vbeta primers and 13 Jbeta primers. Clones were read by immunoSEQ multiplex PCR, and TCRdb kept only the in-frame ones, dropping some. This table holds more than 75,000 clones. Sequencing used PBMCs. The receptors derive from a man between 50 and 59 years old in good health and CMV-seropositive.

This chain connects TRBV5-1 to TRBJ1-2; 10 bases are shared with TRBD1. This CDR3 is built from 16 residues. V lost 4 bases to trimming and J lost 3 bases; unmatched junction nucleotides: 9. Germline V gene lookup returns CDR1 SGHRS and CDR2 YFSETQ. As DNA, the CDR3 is TGCGCCAGCAGCATAACCGGGACAGGGGACGACTATGGCTACACCTTC. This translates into CASSITGTGDDYGYTF. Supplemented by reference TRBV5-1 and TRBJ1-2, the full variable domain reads KAGVTQTPRYLIKTRGQQVTLSCSPISGHRSVSWYQQTPGQGLQFLFEYFSETQRNKGNFPGRFSGRQFSNSRSEMNVSTLELGDSALYLCASSITGTGDDYGYTFGSGTRLTVV.

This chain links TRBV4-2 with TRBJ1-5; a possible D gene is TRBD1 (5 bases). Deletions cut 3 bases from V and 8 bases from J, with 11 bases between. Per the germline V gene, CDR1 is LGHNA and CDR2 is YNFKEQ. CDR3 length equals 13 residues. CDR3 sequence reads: CASSQVQGKPQHF. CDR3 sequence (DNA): TGTGCCAGCAGCCAGGTCCAGGGAAAGCCCCAGCATTTT.

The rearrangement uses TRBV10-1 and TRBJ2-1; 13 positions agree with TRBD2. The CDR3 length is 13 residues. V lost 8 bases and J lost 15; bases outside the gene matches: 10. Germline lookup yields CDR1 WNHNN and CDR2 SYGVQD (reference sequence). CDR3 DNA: TGCGCCAGCGCCAAACTAGCGGGAGGGCCTCCGTTCTTC. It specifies CASAKLAGGPPFF.

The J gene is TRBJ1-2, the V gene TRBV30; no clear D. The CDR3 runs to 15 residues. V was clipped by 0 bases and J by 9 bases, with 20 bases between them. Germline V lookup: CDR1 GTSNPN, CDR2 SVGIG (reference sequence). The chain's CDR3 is CAWSVFSSLTGSYTF. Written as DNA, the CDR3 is TGTGCCTGGAGTGTCTTTTCCTCCCTGACGGGAAGCTACACCTTC.

The chain's CDR3 is CAWSRDSVYEQYF. CDR3 nucleotide sequence: TGTGCCTGGAGCCGGGACAGTGTCTACGAGCAGTACTTC. The chain combines TRBV30 with TRBJ2-7, with TRBD1 matching over 7 bases. The length of the CDR3 is 13 residues. CDR1 is GTSNPN and CDR2 is SVGIG in the germline V gene (reference sequence). Trimming at V came to 3 bases and at J to 3 bases, leaving 5 bases not matched to a gene.

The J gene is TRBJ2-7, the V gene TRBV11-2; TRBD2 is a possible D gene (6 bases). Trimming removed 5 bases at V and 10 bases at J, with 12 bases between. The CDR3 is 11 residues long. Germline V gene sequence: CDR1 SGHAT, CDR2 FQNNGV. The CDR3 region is CASSLGGLQYF. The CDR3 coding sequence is TGTGCCAGCAGCCTCGGGGGACTCCAGTACTTC.

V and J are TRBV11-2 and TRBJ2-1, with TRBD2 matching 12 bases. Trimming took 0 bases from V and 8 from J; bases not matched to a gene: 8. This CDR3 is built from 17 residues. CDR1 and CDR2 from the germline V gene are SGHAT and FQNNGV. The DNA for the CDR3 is TGTGCCAGCAGCTTAGATCGGGCGTCTAGCGGGAGGGATGAGCAGTTCTTC. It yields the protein CASSLDRASSGRDEQFF.

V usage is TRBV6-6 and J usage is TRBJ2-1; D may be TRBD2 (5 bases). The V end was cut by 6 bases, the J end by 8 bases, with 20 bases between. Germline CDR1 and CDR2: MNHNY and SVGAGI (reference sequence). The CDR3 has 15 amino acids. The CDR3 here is CASSSSGLTLDEQFF. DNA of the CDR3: TGTGCCAGCAGCTCAAGCGGACTTACTCTCGATGAGCAGTTCTTC.

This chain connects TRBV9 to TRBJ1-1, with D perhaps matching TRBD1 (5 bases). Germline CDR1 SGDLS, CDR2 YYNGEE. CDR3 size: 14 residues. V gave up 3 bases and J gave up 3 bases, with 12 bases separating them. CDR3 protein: CASSAPGGDTEAFF. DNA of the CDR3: TGTGCCAGCAGCGCCCCGGGGGGAGACACTGAAGCTTTCTTT.

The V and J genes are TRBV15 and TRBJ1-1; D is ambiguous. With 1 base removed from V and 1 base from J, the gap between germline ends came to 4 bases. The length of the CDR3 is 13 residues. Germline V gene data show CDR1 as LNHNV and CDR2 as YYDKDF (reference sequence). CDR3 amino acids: CATSRAENTEAFF. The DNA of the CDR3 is TGTGCCACCAGCAGAGCAGAGAACACTGAAGCTTTCTTT.

The CDR3, as DNA: TGTGCCAGCAGCTCGGGACAGTTGGTGAACACTGAAGCTTTCTTT. This sequence encodes CASSSGQLVNTEAFF. The chain joins TRBV5-8 to TRBJ1-1; 7 bases match TRBD1. V lost 3 bases to trimming and J lost 0 bases; unmatched junction nucleotides: 5. Per the germline V gene, CDR1 is SGHTS and CDR2 is YDEGEE. The CDR3 loop spans 15 amino acids.

CDR3 in DNA: TGTGCCAGCAGCAACAGGGGGACAGGGGCCAACGTCCTGACTTTC. It encodes CASSNRGTGANVLTF. The genes are TRBV28 and TRBJ2-6; 8 bases fit TRBD1. Germline CDR1 reads MDHEN; CDR2 reads SYDVKM. The CDR3 consists of 15 residues. Unmatched junction bases numbered 5, after V lost 6 bases and J lost 4 bases.

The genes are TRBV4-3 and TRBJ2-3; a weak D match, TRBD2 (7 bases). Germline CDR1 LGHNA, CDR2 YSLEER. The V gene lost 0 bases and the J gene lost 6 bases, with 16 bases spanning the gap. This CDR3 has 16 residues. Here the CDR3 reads CASSQDFGGGMDTQYF. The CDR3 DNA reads TGCGCCAGCAGCCAAGATTTTGGGGGGGGCATGGATACGCAGTATTTT.

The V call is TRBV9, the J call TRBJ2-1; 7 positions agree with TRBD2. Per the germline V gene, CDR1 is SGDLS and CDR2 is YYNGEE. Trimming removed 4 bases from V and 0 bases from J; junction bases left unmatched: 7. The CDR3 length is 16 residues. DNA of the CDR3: TGTGCCAGCAGCTTCGGGGCGGGAGCCTCCTACAATGAGCAGTTCTTC. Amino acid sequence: CASSFGAGASYNEQFF.

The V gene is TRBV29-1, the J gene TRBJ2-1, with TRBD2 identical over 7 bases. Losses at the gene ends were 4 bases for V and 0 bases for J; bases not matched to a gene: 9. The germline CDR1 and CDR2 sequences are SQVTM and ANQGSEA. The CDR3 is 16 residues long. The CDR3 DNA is TGCAGCGTTGGGTTCAGGCTAGCGGTCTCCTACAATGAGCAGTTCTTC. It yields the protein CSVGFRLAVSYNEQFF.

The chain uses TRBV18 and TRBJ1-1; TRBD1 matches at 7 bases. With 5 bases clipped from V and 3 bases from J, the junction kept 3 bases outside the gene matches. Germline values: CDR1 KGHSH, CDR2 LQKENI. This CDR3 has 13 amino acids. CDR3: CASSTDRDTEAFF. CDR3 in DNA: TGTGCCAGCTCAACCGACAGGGACACTGAAGCTTTCTTT. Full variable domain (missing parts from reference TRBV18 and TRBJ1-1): NAGVMQNPRHLVRRRGQEARLRCSPMKGHSHVYWYRQLPEEGLKFMVYLQKENIIDESGMPKERFSAEFPKEGPSILRIQQVVRGDSAAYFCASSTDRDTEAFFGQGTRLTVV.